What follows are 6 T cell receptor beta chains derived from one specimen sequenced in a study of Graves' ophthalmopathy and Graves' hyperthyroidism. The study amplified TCR beta CDR3 regions using RNA transcripts. HTBI-primed RT-PCR formed the first round, and a multiplex PCR formed the second. MiXCR was run by TCRdb on the multiplex PCR reads, yielding one entry per CDR3 protein. This sample has 40,000 or so distinct CDR3 sequences, with around half found just once. Sequenced: peripheral blood. These receptors were taken from an adult woman with stable Graves' hyperthyroidism.

This clonotype was picked up one time. The chain recombines TRBV5-1 with TRBJ2-3, with 11 bases identical to TRBD2. Unmatched junction bases numbered 7, after V lost 3 bases and J lost 4 bases. Germline lookup yields CDR1 SGHRS and CDR2 YFSETQ. This CDR3 region has 16 residues. CDR3: CASSSLAGGSADTQYF. The CDR3 DNA follows: TGCGCCAGCAGCTCCTTAGCGGGAGGGAGTGCAGATACGCAGTATTTT.

This CDR3 is CSVPGTGGRSTEAFF. CDR3 in DNA: TGCAGCGTCCCCGGGACAGGGGGCAGGAGCACTGAAGCTTTCTTT. The chain employs TRBV29-1 and TRBJ1-1; 12 nucleotides match TRBD1. This CDR3 comprises 15 residues. The ends lost 6 bases at V and 4 bases at J; junction bases unmatched: 9. CDR1 and CDR2 from the germline V gene are SQVTM and ANQGSEA.

This clonotype came up many times. The gene calls are TRBV7-3 and TRBJ2-2; 7 bases align to TRBD1. V lost 5 bases and J lost 4; bases outside the gene matches: 1. From germline, CDR1 is SGHTA and CDR2 FQGTGA. CDR3 length: 13 amino acids. The CDR3 nucleotides read TGTGCCAGCAGCCCAGGGGGCACCGGGGAGCTGTTTTTT. It yields the protein CASSPGGTGELFF.

Ten or more counts support this clonotype. This sequence joins TRBV15 and TRBJ2-3; 13 bases are shared with TRBD2. CDR3 size: 17 residues. Germline assignment: CDR1 LNHNV and CDR2 YYDKDF (reference sequence). The V segment lost 4 bases and the J segment 0 bases; nucleotides outside the gene matches: 4. CDR3 residues: CATSTGTSGTSTDTQYF. The CDR3 nucleotides read TGTGCCACCAGCACAGGGACTAGCGGGACCAGCACAGATACGCAGTATTTT.

This clonotype was detected a few times. This may come from a read error, since a much larger clone is one base off. The chain carries TRBV5-7 and TRBJ2-3; 9 bases match TRBD2. TRBV5-7 is labeled an ORF, and its function is uncertain. V shed 3 bases and J 2 bases; nucleotides not matched to a gene: 16. This CDR3 is 19 amino acids long. The CDR3 bases are TGTGCCAGCAGCTGGGGACCAGCGGGAGGTTCACCAGACACAGATACGCAGTATTTT. Its protein product is CASSWGPAGGSPDTDTQYF.

For this clonotype: Without the conserved terminal phenylalanine or tryptophan, this CDR3 likely stems from a read error. The DNA is omitted, as the CDR3 cannot be located on it reliably, and the CDR3 follows TCRdb's listing. The chain is built from TRBV5-5 and TRBJ1-1. The germline V gene has CDR1 SGHKS and CDR2 YYEKEE (reference sequence). The CDR3 extends over 13 residues, inclusive of both ends. CDR3 in amino acids: CASSLVDYTEAFL.